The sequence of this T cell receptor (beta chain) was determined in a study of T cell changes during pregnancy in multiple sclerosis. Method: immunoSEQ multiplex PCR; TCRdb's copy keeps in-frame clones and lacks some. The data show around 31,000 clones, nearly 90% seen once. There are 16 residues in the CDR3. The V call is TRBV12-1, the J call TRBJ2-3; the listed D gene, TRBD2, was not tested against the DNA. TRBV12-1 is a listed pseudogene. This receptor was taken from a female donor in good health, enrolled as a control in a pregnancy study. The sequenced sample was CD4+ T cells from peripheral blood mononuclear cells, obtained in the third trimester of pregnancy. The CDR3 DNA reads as TGTGCCAGCATGAACCCGGGACTAGCGGGAGTGGATACGCAGTATTTT. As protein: CASMNPGLAGVDTQYF.